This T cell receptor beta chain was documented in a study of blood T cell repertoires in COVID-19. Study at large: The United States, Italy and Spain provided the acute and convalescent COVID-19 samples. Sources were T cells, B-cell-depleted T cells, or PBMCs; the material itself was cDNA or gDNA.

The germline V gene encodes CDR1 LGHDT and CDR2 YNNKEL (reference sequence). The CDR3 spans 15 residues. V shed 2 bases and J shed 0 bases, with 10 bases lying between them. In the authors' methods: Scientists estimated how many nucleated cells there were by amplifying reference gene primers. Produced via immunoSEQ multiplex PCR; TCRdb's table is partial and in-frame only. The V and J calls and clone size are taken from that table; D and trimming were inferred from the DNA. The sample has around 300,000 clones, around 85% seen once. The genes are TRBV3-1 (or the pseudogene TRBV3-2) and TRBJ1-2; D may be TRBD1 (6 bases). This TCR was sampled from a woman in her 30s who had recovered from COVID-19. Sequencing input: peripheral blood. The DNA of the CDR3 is TGTGCCAGCAGCCAAACAGGGTTTGCTAACTATGGCTACACCTTC. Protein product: CASSQTGFANYGYTF.